This TCR beta chain was identified during a study of shared clonotypes between healthy human individuals (TCRdb year 2020). Background on the whole study: Three men and two women, aged 18 to 49 years, made up the cohort. To estimate repertoire size and how much clonotypes are shared between individuals, the study performed deep sequencing of blood TCR repertoires from a handful of healthy adults. Per donor, three plates each were used for CD4 naive and CD4 memory, two for CD8 naive, and one for CD8 memory. Per donor, leukapheresis produced somewhere between about 0.8 and 9 billion PBMCs. To increase sequencing depth and limit assay-specific biases, TCR repertoire library preparation and sequencing were carried out by different laboratories using diverse techniques. Overall study outcomes, separate from this receptor: Estimated clonotype richness was generally larger for naive than for memory subsets. The small number of donors limited the genetic and exposure-history diversity represented. Clonotypes shared by all four sorted-subset donors showed higher generation probabilities than non-shared clonotypes. Sampling was restricted to blood, and TCR repertoires in tissues likely differ from the TCR repertoires found in blood. Across a handful of donors, 4.5% to 6.5% of naive CD4, around 3.5% of naive CD8, approximately 2.5% of memory CD4, and 0.4% of memory CD8 clonotypes were shared. Pairwise subsampling indicated that sequencing depth was expected to affect the degree of clonotype sharing among donors. Incomplete sequencing was indicated by rarefaction of sorted-subset datasets, despite the large sequencing depth.

Healthy HIV-negative adults with no recently reported acute infections or vaccinations were included as donors. Every donor was a Caucasian adult residing in Nashville, Tennessee, USA. CD4+ T cells were enriched by magnetic negative selection, after which naive cells were positively selected on CD45RA and the negative fraction was taken as the memory subset. Blood was obtained by leukapheresis, after which PBMCs were separated by Ficoll-Histopaque density gradient centrifugation and cryopreserved in liquid nitrogen vapor phase. Analytical flow cytometry was used to check the purity and quantity of every magnetically sorted T cell population. Genomic DNA was isolated from every sorted fraction and measured by UV absorbance on a Nanodrop 2000c. Using the deep immunoSEQ assay, multiplex PCR amplified TCR CDR3 regions from genomic DNA. Extracted genomic DNA from each cell subset was distributed evenly across all wells of several immunoSEQ 96-well plates, and each plate was treated as a replicate. For sorted subsets, each replicate PCR was loaded with about 0.2 ug genomic DNA, equivalent to some 31,000 T cell genomes. The purified libraries were quantified using a Qubit 3.0 fluorometer, sized with a Bioanalyzer 2100, and then quantified again using the KAPA Library Quantification kit. A separate single-read 150-cycle Illumina NextSeq 550 flow cell was used to sequence each immunoSEQ 96-well plate. As for how the authors treated the data: Because only junctional sequences without quality scores were contained in the immunoSEQ output, filtering matching that applied to full-length reads could not be performed. To assign V/J genes and CDR3, sequences were annotated against IMGT germline references using PyIR, a Python wrapper for IgBLAST v1.9. Reads with weak V/J assignments (E-value above 1e-6), missing CDR3, stop codons, out-of-frame junctions, or ambiguous translated residues were removed. V3J clonotypes were defined by identical inferred V gene, J gene, and CDR3 amino acid sequence. The percentage overlap between two repertoires was calculated by dividing the number of shared unique clonotypes by the size of the smaller repertoire. Richness of each repertoire was evaluated using RTK rarefaction, the Chao1 estimator, and Recon v2.1 estimates of unobserved clonotypes. Generation probabilities were computed with OLGA for all TCRbeta clonotypes obtained by the gDNA method from several donors. Held by TCRdb, this immuneACCESS table contains in-frame sequences only and omits some clones. Under half of the omission traces to an unresolved V gene where checked; the cause of the rest is unknown. Clone size and the V and J calls come from that table; the DNA yielded D and trimming. This sample holds some 2.4 million clones; over 85% were observed only once. The top ten clonotypes cover roughly 0.36% of the sample.

In the case of this clone: Its antigen is currently not known. Per-base qualities were not stored, and no clone one base away is much larger.

Trimming leaves V shorter by 1 base and J shorter by 5 bases, with the junction holding 5 bases beyond the gene matches. The CDR3 measures 15 amino acids from cysteine to phenylalanine. Only CDR3 DNA is held: 45 bases, read in frame from base 1. CDR1 SEHNR and CDR2 FQNEAQ were looked up in the germline V gene (reference sequence). The specimen was naive CD4+ T cells from PBMCs. The cell subset or site label here, explained by the study, means: CD45RA+ positively selected. The sequence links TRBV7-9 to TRBJ2-7; 10 bases in between match TRBD2. This clonotype was sampled from a man between 18 and 29 years old in good health. Some clones in this sample may be carry-over from other donors' samples. This receptor has the CDR3 CASSLGLAGADEQYF. The nucleotides read TGTGCCAGCAGCTTAGGCCTAGCGGGAGCTGACGAGCAGTACTTC.